These 8 T cell receptor beta chains were sequenced from one sample in a study of T cells in Graves' hyperthyroidism and ophthalmopathy. It was RNA transcripts that yielded the amplified TCR beta CDR3 regions. TCR CDR3 underwent first-round RT-PCR with the HTBI primer set. TCRdb called the multiplex PCR reads again in MiXCR, with one record for every CDR3 protein. The table includes more than 550,000 distinct CDR3 sequences, roughly 46% detected once. Material for sequencing was peripheral blood or thyroid tissue (not recorded which). These receptors came from an adult man with Graves' disease, either hyperthyroidism or ophthalmopathy (not recorded which).

This rearrangement joins TRBV9 to TRBJ2-2; D remains ambiguous. Trimming took 0 bases from V and 2 from J, leaving 11 bases between them. The CDR3 is 16 residues long. Germline loops: CDR1 SGDLS, CDR2 YYNGEE. Here the CDR3 reads CASSVALSGNTGELFF. The CDR3 bases are TGTGCCAGCAGCGTAGCGCTCTCTGGAAACACCGGGGAGCTGTTTTTT.

CDR3: CASTEDRRTEAFF. CDR3 coding DNA: TGTGCCAGCACAGAGGACCGGCGGACTGAAGCTTTCTTT. The rearrangement uses TRBV6-1 and TRBJ1-1, with D unresolved. The length of the CDR3 is 13 residues. Germline assignment: CDR1 MNHNS and CDR2 SASEGT. With 7 bases removed from V and 5 bases from J, the gap between germline ends came to 14 bases.

This rearrangement joins TRBV5-1 to TRBJ1-2, with D uncertain. This CDR3 has 15 residues. Trimming left V 3 bases short and J 7 bases short, with 19 bases between. The germline gives CDR1 SGHRS, CDR2 YFSETQ. CDR3: CASSWGTVSIGGYTF. DNA for the CDR3: TGCGCCAGCAGCTGGGGTACCGTGAGTATCGGTGGCTACACCTTC.

The table lists this clonotype with a count of one. The gene calls are TRBV6-1 and TRBJ1-4; possible D gene TRBD1, 5 bases. Looked up from germline, CDR1 is MNHNS and CDR2 is SASEGT. This CDR3 spans 14 amino acids. Trimming left V 1 base short and J 5 bases short, with 8 bases between. The CDR3 sequence: CASSEEGLNEKLFF. The DNA of the CDR3 is TGTGCCAGCAGTGAAGAGGGGCTCAATGAAAAACTGTTTTTT.

This clonotype was recorded many times. The chain carries TRBV29-1 and TRBJ2-5; no firm D call. Trimming removed 8 bases from V and 5 bases from J, with 12 bases in between. Germline V gives CDR1 SQVTM, CDR2 ANQGSEA. This CDR3 comprises 11 residues. The CDR3, as DNA: TGCAGCTATTGGAAAGGGGAGACCCAGTACTTC. It is translated as CSYWKGETQYF.

The chain carries TRBV7-9 and TRBJ1-6, with TRBD1 as a possible D gene (6 bases). V shed 5 bases and J shed 10 bases, with 15 bases lying between them. Germline CDR1 reads SEHNR; CDR2 reads FQNEAQ (reference sequence). The CDR3 is 14 amino acids. The DNA for the CDR3 is TGTGCCAGCAGCATCGCAGGGGAGGGCTCACCCCTCCACTTT. The encoded protein is CASSIAGEGSPLHF.

This clonotype was observed many times. This rearrangement joins TRBV29-1 to TRBJ1-2; D remains ambiguous. Trimming removed 5 bases from V and 0 bases from J, with 10 bases in between. CDR3 length equals 13 residues. Germline CDR1 is SQVTM and CDR2 is ANQGSEA. DNA of the CDR3: TGCAGCGTTCTTCAGGTGGCTAACTATGGCTACACCTTC. As protein: CSVLQVANYGYTF.

This clonotype was found many times. The chain links TRBV9 to TRBJ1-6; D might be TRBD1 (6 bases). Germline CDR1 reads SGDLS; CDR2 reads YYNGEE. CDR3 length: 12 amino acids. V was cut by 3 bases and J by 9 bases, with 7 bases left in between. The CDR3 sequence is CASSGGRSPLHF. Here the CDR3 DNA reads TGTGCCAGCAGCGGGGGGCGTTCACCCCTCCACTTT.